Listed below are T cell receptor beta chains from one sample, sequenced in a study of regulatory T cells in long-lasting Graves disease. One entry per CDR3 protein results from TCRdb running MiXCR on the multiplex PCR reads. This sample has a few hundred thousand distinct CDR3 sequences, with approximately 14% found just once. These data also formed part of another study, on T cells in Graves' hyperthyroidism and ophthalmopathy.

Here the sequenced sample was peripheral blood mononuclear cells (PBMCs), taken at new diagnosis, from a patient treated with antithyroid drugs. These receptors were collected from a woman between 50 and 59 years old with Graves disease. Both conserved end residues are part of each CDR3. D genes are given only for firm matches. Only some rows state a clone size, as once, few, many or a class for expanded clones.

TRBV27	.	TRBJ2-2	.	TGTGCCAGCGGACGCGACCGGGCCGACACCGGGGAGCTGTTTTTT	CASGRDRADTGELFF
TRBV27	.	TRBJ2-3	.	TGTGCCAGCAGTTTAGTTGCAGGGGGCACAGATACGCAGTATTTT	CASSLVAGGTDTQYF
TRBV7-8	.	TRBJ2-7	TRBD2	TGTGCCAGCAGCTTAGATAGATTTCCTAGCGGGAGGGCCCCCTACGAGCAGTACTTC	CASSLDRFPSGRAPYEQYF
TRBV19	.	TRBJ1-5	.	TGTGCCAGTAGTATTCGGCTGATCCCATTCAATCAGCCCCAGCATTTT	CASSIRLIPFNQPQHF
TRBV11-2	many	TRBJ2-4	.	TGTGCCAGCATCCCTGAAGGAGGAATAGCCAAAAACATTCAGTACTTC	CASIPEGGIAKNIQYF
TRBV24-1	many	TRBJ2-3	TRBD2	TGTGCCACCAGTGACCCAGGGACTAGCGGGGATACGCAGTATTTT	CATSDPGTSGDTQYF
TRBV6-1	many	TRBJ2-1	.	TGTGCCAGCAGACCGCTAGAAGGGCTAGTCAATGAGCAGTTCTTC	CASRPLEGLVNEQFF
TRBV28	many	TRBJ2-1	TRBD2	TGTGCCAGCAGTTTACCTGGGGGACTAGCGGTTCCTCCCGCCTACAATGAGCAGTTCTTC	CASSLPGGLAVPPAYNEQFF
TRBV28	few	TRBJ2-1	.	TGTGCCAGCAGTTTAATTGAGCAGTTCTTC	CASSLIEQFF
TRBV7-4	few	TRBJ2-1	.	TGTGCCAGCAGCGTCCTCGCGGTGCCCTCCTACAATGAGCAGTTCTTC	CASSVLAVPSYNEQFF
TRBV10-3	few	TRBJ2-1	TRBD2	TGTGCCATCAGTGTGTCTAGCGGGAGGGCCTACAATGAGCAGTTCTTC	CAISVSSGRAYNEQFF
TRBV7-3	.	TRBJ2-1	.	TGTGCCAGCAGCTTAACAGGGTTCTCCTACAATGAGCAGTTCTTC	CASSLTGFSYNEQFF
TRBV3-1	many	TRBJ2-2	TRBD1	TGTGCCAGCAGCCCGCGGGACAGGGACACCGGGGAGCTGTTTTTT	CASSPRDRDTGELFF
TRBV2	many	TRBJ2-7	TRBD2	TGTGCCAGCAGCGACAAGTCGGGAGGGCCCTACGAGCAGTACTTC	CASSDKSGGPYEQYF
TRBV5-1	.	TRBJ2-5	.	TGCGCCAGCAGCTTGGTAGGCGACAGAACGTACCAAGAGACCCAGTACTTC	CASSLVGDRTYQETQYF
TRBV10-3	many	TRBJ1-4	TRBD1	TGTGCCATCAGTGAGTCGGGACAGGTCCCTCTAGAAAAACTGTTTTTT	CAISESGQVPLEKLFF
TRBV28	many	TRBJ2-7	.	TGTGCCAGCAGCGAGACGGGGCAGGGGAGTTACGAGCAGTACTTC	CASSETGQGSYEQYF
TRBV7-9	many	TRBJ1-1	.	TGTGCCAGCAGCGCAAAAGGACAGCGGAACACTGAAGCTTTCTTT	CASSAKGQRNTEAFF
TRBV12-3/TRBV12-4	many	TRBJ1-2	TRBD1	TGTGCCAGCAGTTTTAGGACAGGGGAAGGCTACACCTTC	CASSFRTGEGYTF
TRBV7-9	.	TRBJ2-7	TRBD2	TGTGCCAGCAGCTTAGAACTAGCGCCGAGATACGAGCAGTACTTC	CASSLELAPRYEQYF
TRBV7-3	many	TRBJ2-2	.	TGTGCCAGCAGCCCAGGTAGCGGATGGACCGGGGAGCTGTTTTTT	CASSPGSGWTGELFF
TRBV6-1	few	TRBJ1-4	.	TGTGCCAGCAGAACACGGCTTAATGAAAAACTGTTTTTT	CASRTRLNEKLFF
TRBV6-2/TRBV6-3	many	TRBJ2-1	TRBD2	TGTGCCAGCAGTCCCGGGACTAGCGGGAGGGGTGAGCAGTTCTTC	CASSPGTSGRGEQFF
TRBV7-9	.	TRBJ2-5	TRBD2	TGTGCCAGCAGCTTAAGCCGCTACGGGGCTAGCGGGTCTAAGCAAGAGACCCAGTACTTC	CASSLSRYGASGSKQETQYF
TRBV29-1	.	TRBJ2-7	.	TGCAGCGTTGCCCGTACGAGGGGCCCGGCCTACGAGCAGTACTTC	CSVARTRGPAYEQYF
TRBV6-1	.	TRBJ1-2	.	TGTGCCAGCGGAAATAAAGGAGGGGGCTACACCTTC	CASGNKGGGYTF
TRBV19	few	TRBJ2-5	.	TGTGCCAGTAGTATAGTTTCGGAAGAGACCCAGTACTTC	CASSIVSEETQYF
TRBV9	.	TRBJ2-1	.	TGTGCCAGCAGCGTAGGGACAGTCCTTTACAATGAGCAGTTCTTC	CASSVGTVLYNEQFF
TRBV2	.	TRBJ2-1	TRBD2	TGTGCCAGCAGTGGGCCCCTAGCGGGAGGGCCTGATTTTGAGCAGTTCTTC	CASSGPLAGGPDFEQFF
TRBV6-2/TRBV6-3	.	TRBJ2-5	.	TGTGCCAGCAGTGTTCCGGGAGAGACCCAGTACTTC	CASSVPGETQYF
TRBV2	.	TRBJ2-7	.	TGTGCCAGCAGTGAAGACGCAGGCGCCTACGAGCAGTACTTC	CASSEDAGAYEQYF
TRBV29-1	many	TRBJ2-1	TRBD2	TGCAGCGTTACCCCCATGGGTAGCGGGAGTTACAATGAGCAGTTCTTC	CSVTPMGSGSYNEQFF
TRBV7-2	many	TRBJ2-2	TRBD2	TGTGCCAGCAGCTTACTAGCGGGAGACACCGGGGAGCTGTTTTTT	CASSLLAGDTGELFF
TRBV6-1	few	TRBJ2-6	.	TGTGCCACTAAGTGGTCTGGGGCCAACGTCCTGACTTTC	CATKWSGANVLTF
TRBV5-6	few	TRBJ2-7	.	TGTGCCAGCAGCTTGGGGAACCTACATTACGAGCAGTACTTC	CASSLGNLHYEQYF
TRBV5-1	many	TRBJ2-3	.	TGCGCCAGCAGCTTGGAAGCGGGTGACACAGATACGCAGTATTTT	CASSLEAGDTDTQYF
TRBV5-6	many	TRBJ2-7	TRBD1	TGTGCCAGCTTCAGGACAGGGGGCTACGAGCAGTACTTC	CASFRTGGYEQYF
TRBV5-1	.	TRBJ1-4	.	TGCGCCAGCAGGGAGGTAGAGGAGGAAAAACTGTTTTTT	CASREVEEEKLFF
TRBV6-5	few	TRBJ2-7	TRBD2	TGTGCCAGCAGTTATTCGACAGCGGGAGTCGGCTCCTACGAGCAGTACTTC	CASSYSTAGVGSYEQYF
TRBV4-1	few	TRBJ2-3	TRBD1	TGCGCCAGCAGCCGAGGACAGGGGTCAGATACGCAGTATTTT	CASSRGQGSDTQYF
TRBV28	many	TRBJ1-1	.	TGTGCCAGCAGTTTAATGGCACTCCCTCTGTTGATCTTT	CASSLMALPLLIF
TRBV27	many	TRBJ2-1	.	TGTGCCAGCAGTCCCTCAGAGTGGGAGGCCTACAATGAGCAGTTCTTC	CASSPSEWEAYNEQFF
TRBV12-3/TRBV12-4	many	TRBJ2-1	TRBD2	TGTGCCAGCGGAGTCTGGACTAGCGGGAGGCCTGAGCAGTTCTTC	CASGVWTSGRPEQFF
TRBV12-5	few	TRBJ1-2	.	TGTGCTAGTGGTTTCGCTCCGTGGGCAGGGGAGCACTATGGCTACACCTTC	CASGFAPWAGEHYGYTF
TRBV2	many	TRBJ1-4	.	TGTGCCAGCAGTGAACCCTCGGCGAGAAAACTGTTTTTT	CASSEPSARKLFF
TRBV5-6	.	TRBJ2-2	TRBD2	TGTGCCAGCAGCTTGGCCGCTAGCGGGAGTAACACCGGGGAGCTGTTTTTT	CASSLAASGSNTGELFF
TRBV2	many	TRBJ1-2	.	TGTGCCAGCATGTTCAATCCCAACTTAGGCTACACCTTC	CASMFNPNLGYTF
TRBV6-1	few	TRBJ1-2	.	TGTGCCAGCAGTGCCTTACAGGGTTGGGGAGATGGCTACACCTTC	CASSALQGWGDGYTF